The subject of this entry is one T cell receptor (beta chain). Its antigen is unknown. The sample comes from a study of cytomegalovirus exposure and HLA in healthy donors. Whole-study findings and limits: There were some V segments, including TRBV6-2 and TRBV6-3, excluded as indistinguishable. Analysis was carried out at a later point, and it linked a missense DCLRE1C variant to TCR beta V- and J-gene trimming. Across donors, sequencing depth was assumed by presence/absence analyses to be roughly uniform. Apparent HLA restriction characterized most CMV-associated TCR beta chains in a later analysis.

Amplification used 60 Vbeta primers and 13 Jbeta primers. Libraries were prepared by immunoSEQ multiplex PCR; TCRdb keeps only in-frame clonotypes and omits some of them. Here the sample table reports 200,000 to 250,000 clones. CDR1 and CDR2 from the germline V gene are KGHSH and LQKENI. Trimming removed 0 bases from V and 0 bases from J, with 5 bases in between. The CDR3 totals 14 residues. This clonotype was obtained from a woman aged 25-40 years in good health and CMV-seropositive. The sequenced sample was PBMCs. The chain employs TRBV18 and TRBJ2-5; D is uncertain. CDR3 DNA: TGTGCCAGCTCACCACCGCCAGACCAAGAGACCCAGTACTTC. Amino acid sequence: CASSPPPDQETQYF. The full variable domain, with the rest looked up from reference TRBV18 and TRBJ2-5, is NAGVMQNPRHLVRRRGQEARLRCSPMKGHSHVYWYRQLPEEGLKFMVYLQKENIIDESGMPKERFSAEFPKEGPSILRIQQVVRGDSAAYFCASSPPPDQETQYFGPGTRLLVL.